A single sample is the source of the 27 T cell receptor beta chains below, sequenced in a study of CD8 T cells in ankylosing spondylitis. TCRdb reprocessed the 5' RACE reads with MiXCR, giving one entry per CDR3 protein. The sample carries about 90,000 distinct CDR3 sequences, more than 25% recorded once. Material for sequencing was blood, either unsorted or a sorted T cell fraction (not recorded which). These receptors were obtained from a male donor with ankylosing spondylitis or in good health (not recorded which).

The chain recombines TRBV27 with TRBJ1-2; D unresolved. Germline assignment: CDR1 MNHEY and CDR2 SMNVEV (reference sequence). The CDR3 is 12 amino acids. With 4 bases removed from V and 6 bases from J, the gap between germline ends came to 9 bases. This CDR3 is CASSSGYDGYTF. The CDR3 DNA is TGTGCCAGCAGTTCGGGGTATGATGGCTACACCTTC.

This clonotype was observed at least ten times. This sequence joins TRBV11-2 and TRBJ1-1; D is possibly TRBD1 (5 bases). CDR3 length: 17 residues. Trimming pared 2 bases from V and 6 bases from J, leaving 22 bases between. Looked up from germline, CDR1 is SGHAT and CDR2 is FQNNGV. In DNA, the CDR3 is TGTGCCAGCAGCTTATGGGAGGGTTCTAAACCGGGACCTGAAGCTTTCTTT. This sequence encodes CASSLWEGSKPGPEAFF.

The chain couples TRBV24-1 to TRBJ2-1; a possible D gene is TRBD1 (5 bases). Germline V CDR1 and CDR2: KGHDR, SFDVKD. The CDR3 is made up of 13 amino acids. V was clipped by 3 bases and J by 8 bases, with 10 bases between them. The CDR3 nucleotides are TGTGCCACCAGTGATCCTAGGGGCCATGAGCAGTTCTTC. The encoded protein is CATSDPRGHEQFF.

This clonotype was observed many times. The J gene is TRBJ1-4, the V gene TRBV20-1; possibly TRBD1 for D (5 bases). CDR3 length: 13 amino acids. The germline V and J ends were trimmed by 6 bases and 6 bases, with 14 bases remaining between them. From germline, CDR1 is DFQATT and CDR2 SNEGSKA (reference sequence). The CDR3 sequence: CSADSGRDEKLFF. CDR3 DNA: TGCAGTGCGGACTCAGGGAGAGATGAAAAACTGTTTTTT.

The CDR3 nucleotides are TGCGCCAGCAGATCGTCAGGGGTGGCCACTGAAGCTTTCTTT. It is translated as CASRSSGVATEAFF. This chain uses TRBV5-1 with TRBJ1-1, with D possibly being TRBD1 (6 bases). Trimming pared 5 bases from V and 4 bases from J, leaving 15 bases between. CDR1 SGHRS and CDR2 YFSETQ come from the germline V gene. The CDR3 has 14 residues.

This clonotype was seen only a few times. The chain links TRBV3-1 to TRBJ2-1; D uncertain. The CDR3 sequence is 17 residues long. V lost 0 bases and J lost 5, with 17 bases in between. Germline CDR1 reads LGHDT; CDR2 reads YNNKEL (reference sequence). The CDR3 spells CASSQEAGNRRDNEQFF. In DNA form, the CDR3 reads TGTGCCAGCAGCCAAGAGGCAGGCAACAGAAGGGACAATGAGCAGTTCTTC.

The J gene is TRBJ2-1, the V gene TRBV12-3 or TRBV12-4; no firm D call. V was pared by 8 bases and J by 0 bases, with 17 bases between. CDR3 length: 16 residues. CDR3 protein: CASGSDLVSSYNEQFF. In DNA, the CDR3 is TGTGCCAGCGGCTCCGACCTCGTGAGCTCCTACAATGAGCAGTTCTTC.

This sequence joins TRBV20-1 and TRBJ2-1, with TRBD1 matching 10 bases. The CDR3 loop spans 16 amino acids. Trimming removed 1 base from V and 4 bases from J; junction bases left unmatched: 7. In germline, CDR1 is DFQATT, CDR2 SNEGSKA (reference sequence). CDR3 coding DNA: TGCAGTGCTAGAGCTCCCGGGACAGGGGCGTACAATGAGCAGTTCTTC. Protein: CSARAPGTGAYNEQFF.

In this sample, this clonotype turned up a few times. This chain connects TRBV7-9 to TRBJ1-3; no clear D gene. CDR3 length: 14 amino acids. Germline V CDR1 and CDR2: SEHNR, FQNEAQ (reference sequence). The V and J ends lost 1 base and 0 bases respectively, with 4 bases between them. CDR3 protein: CASSLGVSGNTIYF. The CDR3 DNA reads TGTGCCAGCAGCTTAGGGGTCTCTGGAAACACCATATATTTT.

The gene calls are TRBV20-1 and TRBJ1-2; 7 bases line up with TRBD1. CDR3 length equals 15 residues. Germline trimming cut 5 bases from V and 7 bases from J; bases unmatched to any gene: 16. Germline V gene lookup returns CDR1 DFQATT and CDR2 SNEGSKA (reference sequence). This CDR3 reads CSAHQTIYSGGGYTF. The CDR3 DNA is TGCAGTGCTCACCAAACAATATACTCAGGGGGTGGCTACACCTTC.

CDR3 loop: CASSLPSERQYF. The CDR3, as DNA: TGTGCCAGCAGCTTACCGTCCGAACGCCAGTATTTT. The chain uses TRBV7-9 and TRBJ2-3; D is uncertain. The CDR3 runs 12 residues. Deletions cut 2 bases from V and 12 bases from J, with 12 bases between. The germline V gene has CDR1 SEHNR and CDR2 FQNEAQ (reference sequence).

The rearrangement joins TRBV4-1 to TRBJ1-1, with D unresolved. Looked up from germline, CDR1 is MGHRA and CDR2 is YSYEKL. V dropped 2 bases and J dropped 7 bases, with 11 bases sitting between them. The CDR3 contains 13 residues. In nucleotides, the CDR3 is TGCGCCAGCAGCCAACTATCGCTGGGTGAAGCTTTCTTT. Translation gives CASSQLSLGEAFF.

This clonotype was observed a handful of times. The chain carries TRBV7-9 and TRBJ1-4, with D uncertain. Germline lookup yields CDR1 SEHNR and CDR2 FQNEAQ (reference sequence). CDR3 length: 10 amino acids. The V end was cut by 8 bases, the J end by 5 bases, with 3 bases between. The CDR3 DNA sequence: TGTGCCAGCGCCAATGAAAAACTGTTTTTT. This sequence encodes CASANEKLFF.

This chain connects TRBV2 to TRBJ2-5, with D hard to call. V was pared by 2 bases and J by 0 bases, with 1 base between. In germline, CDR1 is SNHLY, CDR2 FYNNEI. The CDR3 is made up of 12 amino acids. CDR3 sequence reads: CASSEYQETQYF. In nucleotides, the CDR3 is TGTGCCAGCAGTGAATACCAAGAGACCCAGTACTTC.

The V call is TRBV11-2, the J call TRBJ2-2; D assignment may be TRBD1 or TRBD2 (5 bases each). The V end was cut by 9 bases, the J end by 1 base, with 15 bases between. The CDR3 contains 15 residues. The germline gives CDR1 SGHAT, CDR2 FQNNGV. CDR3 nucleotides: TGTGCCAGTAGAGCACCGGGACGGAACACCGGGGAGCTGTTTTTT. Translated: CASRAPGRNTGELFF.

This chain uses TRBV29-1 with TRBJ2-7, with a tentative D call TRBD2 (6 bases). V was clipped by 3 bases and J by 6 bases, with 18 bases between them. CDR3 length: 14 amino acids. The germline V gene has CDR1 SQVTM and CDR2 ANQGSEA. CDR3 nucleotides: TGCAGCGTTGATTTGGGGAGGTCTATGGGCGAGCAGTACTTC. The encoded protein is CSVDLGRSMGEQYF.

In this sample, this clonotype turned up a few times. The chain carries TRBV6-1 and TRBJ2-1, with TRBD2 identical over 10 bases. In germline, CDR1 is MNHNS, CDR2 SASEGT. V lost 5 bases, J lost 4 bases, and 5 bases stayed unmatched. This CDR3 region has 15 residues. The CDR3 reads CASSIAGGEYNEQFF. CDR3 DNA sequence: TGTGCCAGCAGTATAGCGGGAGGAGAGTACAATGAGCAGTTCTTC.

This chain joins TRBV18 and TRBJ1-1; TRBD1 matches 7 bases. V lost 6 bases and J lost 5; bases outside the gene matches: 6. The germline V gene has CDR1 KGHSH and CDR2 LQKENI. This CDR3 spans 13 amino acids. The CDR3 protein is CASSPIRGTEAFF. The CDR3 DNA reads TGTGCCAGCTCCCCGATCAGGGGGACTGAAGCTTTCTTT.

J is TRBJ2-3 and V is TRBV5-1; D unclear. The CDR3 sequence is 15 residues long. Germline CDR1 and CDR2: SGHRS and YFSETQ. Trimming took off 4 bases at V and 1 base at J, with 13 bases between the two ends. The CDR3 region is CASSPLAVRTDTQYF. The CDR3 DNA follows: TGCGCCAGCAGCCCCCTGGCGGTGCGCACAGATACGCAGTATTTT.

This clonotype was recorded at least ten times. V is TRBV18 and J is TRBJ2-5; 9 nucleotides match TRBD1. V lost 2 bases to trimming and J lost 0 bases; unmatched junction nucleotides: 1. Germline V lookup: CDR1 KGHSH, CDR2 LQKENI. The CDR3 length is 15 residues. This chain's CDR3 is CASSPGTGYQETQYF. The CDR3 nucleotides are TGTGCCAGCTCACCAGGGACAGGGTACCAAGAGACCCAGTACTTC.

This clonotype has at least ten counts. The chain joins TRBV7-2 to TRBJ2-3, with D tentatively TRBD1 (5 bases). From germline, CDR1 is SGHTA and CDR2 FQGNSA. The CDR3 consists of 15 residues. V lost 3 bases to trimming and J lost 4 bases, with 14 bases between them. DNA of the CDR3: TGTGCCAGCAGCTTGGTCCTACAAGGGGCAGATACGCAGTATTTT. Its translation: CASSLVLQGADTQYF.

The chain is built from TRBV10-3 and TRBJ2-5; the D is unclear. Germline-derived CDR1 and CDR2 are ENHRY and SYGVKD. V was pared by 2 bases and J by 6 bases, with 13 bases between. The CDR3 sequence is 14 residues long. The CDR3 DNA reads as TGTGCCATCAGTGAGAATAGGGAAGGGAAGACCCAGTACTTC. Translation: CAISENREGKTQYF.

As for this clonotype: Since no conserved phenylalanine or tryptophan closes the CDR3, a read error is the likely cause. CDR3 loop: CASSSPDTPGPYNEQFL. CDR3 bases: TGTGCCAGCAGTTCACCAGACACGCCGGGGCCCTACAATGAGCAGTTCTTG. The chain links TRBV28 to TRBJ2-1, with D perhaps given as TRBD1 or TRBD2 (5 bases each). Trimming removed 4 bases from V and 2 bases from J, with 18 bases in between. CDR3 length: 17 residues. The germline V gene encodes CDR1 MDHEN and CDR2 SYDVKM.

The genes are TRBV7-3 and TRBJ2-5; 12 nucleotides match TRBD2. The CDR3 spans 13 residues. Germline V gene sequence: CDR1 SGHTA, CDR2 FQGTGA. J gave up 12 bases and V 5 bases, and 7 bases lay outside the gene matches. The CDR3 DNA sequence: TGTGCCAGCAGCGCCGGACTAGCGGGGTCAAAGTACTTC. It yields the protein CASSAGLAGSKYF.

DNA of the CDR3: TGTGCCAGCAGCTCAGTAGCGGACCGCTACGAGCAGTACTTC. It is translated as CASSSVADRYEQYF. This chain joins TRBV7-2 and TRBJ2-7; D possibly corresponds to TRBD2 (6 bases). V shed 4 bases and J shed 3 bases, with 13 bases lying between them. Germline CDR1 is SGHTA and CDR2 is FQGNSA. This CDR3 spans 14 amino acids.

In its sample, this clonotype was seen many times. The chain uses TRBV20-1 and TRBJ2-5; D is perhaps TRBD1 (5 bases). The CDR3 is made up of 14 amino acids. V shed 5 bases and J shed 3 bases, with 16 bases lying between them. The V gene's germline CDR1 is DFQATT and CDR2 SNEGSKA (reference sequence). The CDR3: CSAPNTRVEETQYF. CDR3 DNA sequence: TGCAGTGCTCCGAACACCAGGGTTGAAGAGACCCAGTACTTC.

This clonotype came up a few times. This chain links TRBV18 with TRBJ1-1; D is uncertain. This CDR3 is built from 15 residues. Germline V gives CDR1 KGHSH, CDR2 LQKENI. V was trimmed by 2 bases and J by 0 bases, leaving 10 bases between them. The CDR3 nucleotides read TGTGCCAGCTCACCAGTCGGAACAGTGAACACTGAAGCTTTCTTT. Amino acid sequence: CASSPVGTVNTEAFF.